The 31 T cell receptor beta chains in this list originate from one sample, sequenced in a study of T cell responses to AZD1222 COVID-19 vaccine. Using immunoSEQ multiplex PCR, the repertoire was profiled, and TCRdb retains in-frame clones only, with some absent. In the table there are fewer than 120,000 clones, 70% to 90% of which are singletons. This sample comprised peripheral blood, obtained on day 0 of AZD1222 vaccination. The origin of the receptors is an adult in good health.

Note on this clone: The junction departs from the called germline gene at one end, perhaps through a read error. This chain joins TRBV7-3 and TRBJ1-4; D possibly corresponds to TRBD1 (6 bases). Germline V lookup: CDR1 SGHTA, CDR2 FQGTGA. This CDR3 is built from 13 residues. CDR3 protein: CASSHLQGSQTSF. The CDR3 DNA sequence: TGTGCCAGCAGCCACTTACAGGGCTCGCAAACAAGTTTT.

In DNA form, the CDR3 reads TGCAGCGTATCACAGGGGGCCGGCAATCAGCCCCAGCATTTT. Amino acid sequence: CSVSQGAGNQPQHF. This sequence joins TRBV29-1 and TRBJ1-5, with 9 positions matching TRBD1. Germline CDR1 is SQVTM and CDR2 is ANQGSEA. The length of the CDR3 is 14 residues. Trimming cost V 6 bases and J 2 bases; bases outside gene matches: 5.

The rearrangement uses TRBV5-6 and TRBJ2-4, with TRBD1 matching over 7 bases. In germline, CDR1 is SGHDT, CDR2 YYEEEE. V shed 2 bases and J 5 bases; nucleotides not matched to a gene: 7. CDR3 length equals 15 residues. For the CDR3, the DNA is TGTGCCAGCAGCTTCCTCCGGGACAGACAAAACATTCAGTACTTC. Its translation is CASSFLRDRQNIQYF.

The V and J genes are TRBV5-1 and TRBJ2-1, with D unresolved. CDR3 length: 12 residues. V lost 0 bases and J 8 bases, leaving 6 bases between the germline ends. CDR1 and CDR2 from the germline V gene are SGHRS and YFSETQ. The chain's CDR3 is CASSLESHEQFF. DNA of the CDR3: TGCGCCAGCAGCTTGGAGTCTCATGAGCAGTTCTTC.

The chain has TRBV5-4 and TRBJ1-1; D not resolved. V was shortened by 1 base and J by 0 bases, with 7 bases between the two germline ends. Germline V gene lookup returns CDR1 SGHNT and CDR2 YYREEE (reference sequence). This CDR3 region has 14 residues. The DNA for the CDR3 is TGTGCCAGCAGCTTGCCGGGGATGAACACTGAAGCTTTCTTT. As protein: CASSLPGMNTEAFF.

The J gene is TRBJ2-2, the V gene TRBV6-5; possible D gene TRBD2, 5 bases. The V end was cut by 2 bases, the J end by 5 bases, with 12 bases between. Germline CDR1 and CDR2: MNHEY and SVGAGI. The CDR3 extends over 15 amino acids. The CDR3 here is CASSYDGRATGELFF. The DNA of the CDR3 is TGTGCCAGCAGTTACGACGGGCGGGCAACCGGGGAGCTGTTTTTT.

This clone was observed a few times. CDR3 DNA sequence: TGTGCCAGCTCCAGGGGGGGGAACACTGAAGCTTTCTTT. Its translation is CASSRGGNTEAFF. The chain recombines TRBV18 with TRBJ1-1, with 7 positions matching TRBD1. CDR3 length equals 13 residues. Germline CDR1 and CDR2: KGHSH and LQKENI. Trimming removed 6 bases from V and 1 base from J; junction bases left unmatched: 2.

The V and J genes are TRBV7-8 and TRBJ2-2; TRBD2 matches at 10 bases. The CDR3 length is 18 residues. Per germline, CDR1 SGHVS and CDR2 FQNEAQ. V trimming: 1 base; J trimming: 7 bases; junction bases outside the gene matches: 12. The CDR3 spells CASSLGPSGSDDIGELFF. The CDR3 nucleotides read TGTGCCAGCAGCTTAGGTCCTAGCGGGAGTGATGATATCGGGGAGCTGTTTTTT.

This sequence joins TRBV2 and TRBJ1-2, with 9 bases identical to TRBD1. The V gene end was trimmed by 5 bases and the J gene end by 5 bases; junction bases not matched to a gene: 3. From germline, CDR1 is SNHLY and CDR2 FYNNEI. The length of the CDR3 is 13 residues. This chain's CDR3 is CASSPTGGYGYTF. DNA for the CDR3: TGTGCCAGCAGTCCGACAGGGGGATATGGCTACACCTTC. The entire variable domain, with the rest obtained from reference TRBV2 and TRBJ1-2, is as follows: EPEVTQTPSHQVTQMGQEVILRCVPISNHLYFYWYRQILGQKVEFLVSFYNNEISEKSEIFDDQFSVERPDGSNFTLKIRSTKLEDSAMYFCASSPTGGYGYTFGSGTRLTVV.

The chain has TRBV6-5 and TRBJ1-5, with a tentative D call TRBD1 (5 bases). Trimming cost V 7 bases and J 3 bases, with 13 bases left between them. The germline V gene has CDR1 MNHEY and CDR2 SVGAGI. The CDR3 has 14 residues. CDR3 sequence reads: CASMVGQFNQPQHF. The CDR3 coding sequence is TGTGCCAGCATGGTGGGGCAGTTCAATCAGCCCCAGCATTTT.

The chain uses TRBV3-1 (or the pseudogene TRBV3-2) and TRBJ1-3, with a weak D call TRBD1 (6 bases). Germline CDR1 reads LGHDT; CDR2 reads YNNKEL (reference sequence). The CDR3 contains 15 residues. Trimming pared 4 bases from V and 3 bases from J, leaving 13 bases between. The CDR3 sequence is CASSPLQGIGNTIYF. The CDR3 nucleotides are TGTGCCAGCAGCCCCTTACAGGGAATTGGAAACACCATATATTTT.

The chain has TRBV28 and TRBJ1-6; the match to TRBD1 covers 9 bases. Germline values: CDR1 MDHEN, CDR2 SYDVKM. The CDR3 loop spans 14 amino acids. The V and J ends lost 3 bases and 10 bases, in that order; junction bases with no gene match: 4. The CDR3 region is CASSFDRGNSPLHF. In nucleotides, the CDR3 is TGTGCCAGCAGTTTCGACAGGGGGAACTCACCCCTCCACTTT.

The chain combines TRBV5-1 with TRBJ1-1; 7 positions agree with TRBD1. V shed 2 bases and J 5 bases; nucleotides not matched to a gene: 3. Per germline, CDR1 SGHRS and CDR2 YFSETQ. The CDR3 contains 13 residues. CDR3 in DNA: TGCGCCAGCAGCTTACAGGGGTTAACTGAAGCTTTCTTT. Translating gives CASSLQGLTEAFF.

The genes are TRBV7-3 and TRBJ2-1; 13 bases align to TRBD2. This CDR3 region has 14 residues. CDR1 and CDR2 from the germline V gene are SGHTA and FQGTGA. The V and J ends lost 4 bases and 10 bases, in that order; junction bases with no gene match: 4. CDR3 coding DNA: TGTGCCAGCAGCTCACTAGCGGGAGGGTGGGAGCAGTTCTTC. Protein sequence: CASSSLAGGWEQFF.

Here the CDR3 reads CASSLLAGGFDEQFF. The CDR3 nucleotides are TGTGCCAGCAGCCTACTAGCGGGAGGGTTCGATGAGCAGTTCTTC. The chain joins TRBV2 to TRBJ2-1; 13 nucleotides agree with TRBD2. The germline V gene has CDR1 SNHLY and CDR2 FYNNEI. This CDR3 is built from 15 residues. Trimming took 6 bases from V and 8 from J; bases not matched to a gene: 7.

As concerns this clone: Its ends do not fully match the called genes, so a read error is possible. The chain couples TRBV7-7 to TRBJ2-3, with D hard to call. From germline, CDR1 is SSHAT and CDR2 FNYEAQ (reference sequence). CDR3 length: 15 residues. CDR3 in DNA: TGTGCTAGCAGCCCCGTCCAATCGGGCCCAGATACGCAGTATTTT. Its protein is CASSPVQSGPDTQYF.

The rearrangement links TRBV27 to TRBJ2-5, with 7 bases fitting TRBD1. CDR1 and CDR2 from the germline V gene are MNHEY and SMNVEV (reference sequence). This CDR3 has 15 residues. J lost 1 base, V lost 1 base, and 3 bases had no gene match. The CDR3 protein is CASSLWTGSQETQYF. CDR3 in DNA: TGTGCCAGCAGTTTATGGACAGGAAGCCAAGAGACCCAGTACTTC.

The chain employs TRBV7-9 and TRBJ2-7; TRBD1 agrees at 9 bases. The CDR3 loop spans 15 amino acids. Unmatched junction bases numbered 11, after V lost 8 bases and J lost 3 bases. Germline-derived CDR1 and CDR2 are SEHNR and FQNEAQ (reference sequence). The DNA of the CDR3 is TGTGCCAGCCGAGGGACCTTGGACAGGGGCTACGAGCAGTACTTC. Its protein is CASRGTLDRGYEQYF.

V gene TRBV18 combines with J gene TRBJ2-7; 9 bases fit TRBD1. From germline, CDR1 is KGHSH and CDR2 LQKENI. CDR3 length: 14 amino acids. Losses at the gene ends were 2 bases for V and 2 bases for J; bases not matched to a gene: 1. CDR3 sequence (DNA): TGTGCCAGCTCACCAGGGACAGGGACCTACGAGCAGTACTTC. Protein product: CASSPGTGTYEQYF.

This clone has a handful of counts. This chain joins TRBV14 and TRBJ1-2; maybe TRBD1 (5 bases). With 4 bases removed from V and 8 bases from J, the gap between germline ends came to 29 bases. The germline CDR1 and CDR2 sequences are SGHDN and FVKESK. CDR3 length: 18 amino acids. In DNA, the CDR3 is TGTGCCAGCAGCCTTATGGCCCGGGACCGCTCCCCAGCGGGAGGCTACACCTTC. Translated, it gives CASSLMARDRSPAGGYTF.

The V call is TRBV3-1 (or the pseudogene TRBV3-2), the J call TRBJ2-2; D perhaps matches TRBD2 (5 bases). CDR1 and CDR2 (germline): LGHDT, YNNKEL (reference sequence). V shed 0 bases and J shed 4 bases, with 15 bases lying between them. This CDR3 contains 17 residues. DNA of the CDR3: TGTGCCAGCAGCCAAGATACGGGCAGGACTGTCACCGGGGAGCTGTTTTTT. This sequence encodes CASSQDTGRTVTGELFF.

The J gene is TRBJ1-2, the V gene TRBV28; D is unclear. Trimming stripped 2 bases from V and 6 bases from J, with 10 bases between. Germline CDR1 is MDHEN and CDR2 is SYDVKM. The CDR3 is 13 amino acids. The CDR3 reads CASSLRRGNGYTF. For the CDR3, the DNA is TGTGCCAGCAGTTTAAGGCGCGGCAATGGCTACACCTTC.

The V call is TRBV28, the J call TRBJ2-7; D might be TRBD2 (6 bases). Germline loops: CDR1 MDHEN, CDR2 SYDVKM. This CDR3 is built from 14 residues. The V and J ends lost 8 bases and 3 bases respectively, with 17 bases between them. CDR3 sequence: CASFNSLARYEQYF. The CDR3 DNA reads TGTGCCAGCTTTAACTCGCTAGCGCGCTACGAGCAGTACTTC.

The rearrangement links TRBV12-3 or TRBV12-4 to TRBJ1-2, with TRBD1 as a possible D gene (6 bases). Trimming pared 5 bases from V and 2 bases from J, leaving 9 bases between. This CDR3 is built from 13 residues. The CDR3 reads CASSPTGNYGYTF. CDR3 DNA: TGTGCCAGCAGTCCCACAGGGAACTATGGCTACACCTTC.

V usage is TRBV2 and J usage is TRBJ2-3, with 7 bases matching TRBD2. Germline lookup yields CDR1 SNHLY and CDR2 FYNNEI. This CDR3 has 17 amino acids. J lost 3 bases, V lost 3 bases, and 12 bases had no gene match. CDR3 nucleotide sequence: TGTGCCAGCAGTGAGGTAGGAGGACTAGAGAAGACAGATACGCAGTATTTT. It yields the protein CASSEVGGLEKTDTQYF.

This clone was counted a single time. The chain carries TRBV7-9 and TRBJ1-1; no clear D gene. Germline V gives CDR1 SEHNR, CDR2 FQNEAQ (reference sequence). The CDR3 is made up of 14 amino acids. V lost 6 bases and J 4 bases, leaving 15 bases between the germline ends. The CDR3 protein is CASSLKGIGTEAFF. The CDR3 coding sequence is TGTGCCAGCAGTCTTAAAGGTATTGGCACTGAAGCTTTCTTT.

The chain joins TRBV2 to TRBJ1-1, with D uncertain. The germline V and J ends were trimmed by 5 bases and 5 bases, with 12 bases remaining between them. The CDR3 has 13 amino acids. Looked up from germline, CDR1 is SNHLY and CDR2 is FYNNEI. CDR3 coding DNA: TGTGCCAGCAGTTTTACAGCACCTACTGAAGCTTTCTTT. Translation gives CASSFTAPTEAFF.

For the CDR3, the DNA is TGTGCCAGCTCAGCAACGACAGGGGGCCTGCAGCCCCAGCATTTT. Its protein is CASSATTGGLQPQHF. The chain links TRBV18 to TRBJ1-5, with 10 bases fitting TRBD1. V trimming: 5 bases; J trimming: 7 bases; junction bases outside the gene matches: 8. CDR3 length equals 15 residues. Germline assignment: CDR1 KGHSH and CDR2 LQKENI.

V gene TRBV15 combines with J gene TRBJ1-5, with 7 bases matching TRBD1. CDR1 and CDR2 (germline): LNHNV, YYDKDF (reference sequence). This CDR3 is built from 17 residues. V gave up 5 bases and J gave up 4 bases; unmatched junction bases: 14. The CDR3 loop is CATSSGRSGGWNQPQHF. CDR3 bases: TGTGCCACCAGCTCGGGGCGGTCAGGGGGTTGGAATCAGCCCCAGCATTTT.

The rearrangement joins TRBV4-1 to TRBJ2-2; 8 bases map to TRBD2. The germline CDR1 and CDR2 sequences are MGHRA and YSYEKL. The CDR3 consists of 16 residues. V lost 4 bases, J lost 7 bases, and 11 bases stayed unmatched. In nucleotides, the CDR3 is TGCGCCAGCAGCCGAGGACTAGCCCCGTTTATCGGGGAGCTGTTTTTT. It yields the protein CASSRGLAPFIGELFF.

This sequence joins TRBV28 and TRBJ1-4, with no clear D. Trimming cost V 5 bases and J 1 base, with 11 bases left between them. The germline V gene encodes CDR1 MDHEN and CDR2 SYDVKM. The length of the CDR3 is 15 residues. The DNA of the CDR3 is TGTGCCAGCAGTCCTCCGGGCCTAACTAATGAAAAACTGTTTTTT. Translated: CASSPPGLTNEKLFF. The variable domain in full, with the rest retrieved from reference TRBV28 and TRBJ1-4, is DVKVTQSSRYLVKRTGEKVFLECVQDMDHENMFWYRQDPGLGLRLIYFSYDVKMKEKGDIPEGYSVSREKKERFSLILESASTNQTSMYLCASSPPGLTNEKLFFGSGTQLSVL.